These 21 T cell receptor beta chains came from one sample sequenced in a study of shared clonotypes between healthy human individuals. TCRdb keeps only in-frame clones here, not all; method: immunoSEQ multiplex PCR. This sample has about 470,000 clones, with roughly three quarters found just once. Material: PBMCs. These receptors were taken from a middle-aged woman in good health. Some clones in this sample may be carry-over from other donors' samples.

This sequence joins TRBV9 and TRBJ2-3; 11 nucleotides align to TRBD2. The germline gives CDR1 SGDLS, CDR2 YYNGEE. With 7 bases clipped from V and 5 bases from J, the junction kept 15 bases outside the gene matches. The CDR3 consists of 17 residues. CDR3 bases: TGTGCCAGCTTATTTAGCGGGAGGGCCAGGTTAGGAGATACGCAGTATTTT. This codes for CASLFSGRARLGDTQYF.

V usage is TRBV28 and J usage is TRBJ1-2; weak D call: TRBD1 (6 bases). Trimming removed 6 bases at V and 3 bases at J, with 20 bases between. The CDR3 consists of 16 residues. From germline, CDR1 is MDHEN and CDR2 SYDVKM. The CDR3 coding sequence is TGTGCCAGCAGATTAAGGGGGGCTTGGTCGGACTATGGCTACACCTTC. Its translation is CASRLRGAWSDYGYTF.

CDR3 nucleotide sequence: TGTGCCAGCAGCTTACCTCCGGGAAATTCCTACGAGCAGTACTTC. The encoded protein is CASSLPPGNSYEQYF. The rearrangement links TRBV7-9 to TRBJ2-5, with D possibly TRBD2 on 5 matching bases. The end of the DNA fits TRBJ2-7 better, so the J call may be wrong. CDR1 and CDR2 (germline): SEHNR, FQNEAQ (reference sequence). The CDR3 extends over 15 amino acids.

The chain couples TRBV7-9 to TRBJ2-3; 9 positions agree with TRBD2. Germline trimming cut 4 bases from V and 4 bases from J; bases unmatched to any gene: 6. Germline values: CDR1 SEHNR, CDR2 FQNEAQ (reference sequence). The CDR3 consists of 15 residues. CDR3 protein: CASSSYAGGPDTQYF. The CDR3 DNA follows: TGTGCCAGCAGCTCCTACGCGGGAGGGCCAGATACGCAGTATTTT.

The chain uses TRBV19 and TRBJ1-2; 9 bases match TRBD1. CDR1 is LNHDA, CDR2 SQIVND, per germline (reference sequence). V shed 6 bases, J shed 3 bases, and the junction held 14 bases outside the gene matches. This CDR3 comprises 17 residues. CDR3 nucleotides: TGTGCCAGTAGCCGGGACAGGGTTCGACACCGGGACTATGGCTACACCTTC. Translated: CASSRDRVRHRDYGYTF.

This CDR3 reads CATSSPGTVVSYEQYF. CDR3 bases: TGTGCCACCAGCAGTCCCGGGACAGTCGTCTCCTACGAGCAGTACTTC. The V and J genes are TRBV15 and TRBJ2-7, with TRBD1 identical over 7 bases. The germline V gene has CDR1 LNHNV and CDR2 YYDKDF (reference sequence). The CDR3 totals 16 residues. The J segment lost 0 bases and the V segment lost 3 bases, leaving 8 bases of the junction unmatched. The whole variable domain, remainder taken from reference TRBV15 and TRBJ2-7, is DAMVIQNPRYQVTQFGKPVTLSCSQTLNHNVMYWYQQKSSQAPKLLFHYYDKDFNNEADTPDNFQSRRPNTSFCFLDIRSPGLGDTAMYLCATSSPGTVVSYEQYFGPGTRLTVT.

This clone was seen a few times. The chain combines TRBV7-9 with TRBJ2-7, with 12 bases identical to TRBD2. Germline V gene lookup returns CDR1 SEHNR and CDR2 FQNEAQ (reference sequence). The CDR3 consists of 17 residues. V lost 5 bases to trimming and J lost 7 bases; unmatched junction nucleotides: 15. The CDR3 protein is CASSPTFELAGGYEQYF. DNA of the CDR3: TGTGCCAGCAGCCCTACATTCGAACTAGCGGGAGGATATGAGCAGTACTTC. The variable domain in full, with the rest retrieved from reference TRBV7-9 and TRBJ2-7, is DTGVSQNPRHKITKRGQNVTFRCDPISEHNRLYWYRQTLGQGPEFLTYFQNEAQLEKSRLLSDRFSAERPKGSFSTLEIQRTEQGDSAMYLCASSPTFELAGGYEQYFGPGTRLTVT.

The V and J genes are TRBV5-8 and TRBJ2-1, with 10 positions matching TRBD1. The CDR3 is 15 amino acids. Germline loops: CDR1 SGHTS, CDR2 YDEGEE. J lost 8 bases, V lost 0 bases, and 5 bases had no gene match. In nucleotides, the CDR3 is TGTGCCAGCAGCTTGGGGCGGGACAGGGGCGATGAGCAGTTCTTC. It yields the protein CASSLGRDRGDEQFF.

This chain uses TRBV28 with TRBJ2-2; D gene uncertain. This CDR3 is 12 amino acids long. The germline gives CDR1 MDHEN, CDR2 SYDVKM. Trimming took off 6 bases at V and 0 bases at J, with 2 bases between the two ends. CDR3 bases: TGTGCCAGCAGAACGAACACCGGGGAGCTGTTTTTT. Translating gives CASRTNTGELFF.

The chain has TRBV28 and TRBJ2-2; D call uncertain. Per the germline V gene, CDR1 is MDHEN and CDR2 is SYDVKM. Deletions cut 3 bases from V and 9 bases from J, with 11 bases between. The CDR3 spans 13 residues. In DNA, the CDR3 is TGTGCCAGCAGTTTTAGTTCAGCCCGGGAGCTGTTTTTT. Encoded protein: CASSFSSARELFF.

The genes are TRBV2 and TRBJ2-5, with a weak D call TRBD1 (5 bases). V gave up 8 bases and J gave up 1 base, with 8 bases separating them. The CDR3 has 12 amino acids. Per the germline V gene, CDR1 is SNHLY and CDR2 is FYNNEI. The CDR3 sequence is CASVRGQETQYF. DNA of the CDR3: TGTGCCAGCGTTAGGGGCCAAGAGACCCAGTACTTC.

CDR3 residues: CATLGQTRGQPQHF. Written as DNA, the CDR3 is TGTGCCACCCTGGGACAGACAAGGGGTCAGCCCCAGCATTTT. The gene calls are TRBV19 and TRBJ1-5; 7 bases line up with TRBD1. Germline CDR1 reads LNHDA; CDR2 reads SQIVND (reference sequence). Unmatched junction bases numbered 12, after V lost 10 bases and J lost 6 bases. The CDR3 is 14 residues long. Full variable domain (remainder filled in from reference TRBV19 and TRBJ1-5): DGGITQSPKYLFRKEGQNVTLSCEQNLNHDAMYWYRQDPGQGLRLIYYSQIVNDFQKGDIAEGYSVSREKKESFPLTVTSAQKNPTAFYLCATLGQTRGQPQHFGDGTRLSIL.

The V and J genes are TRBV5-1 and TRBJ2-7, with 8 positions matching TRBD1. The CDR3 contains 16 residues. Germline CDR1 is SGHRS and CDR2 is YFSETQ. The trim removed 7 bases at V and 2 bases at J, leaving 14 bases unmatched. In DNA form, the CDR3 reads TGCGCCAGCTCCGGACAGGGTAGTATGGGGACCTACGAGCAGTACTTC. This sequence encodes CASSGQGSMGTYEQYF.

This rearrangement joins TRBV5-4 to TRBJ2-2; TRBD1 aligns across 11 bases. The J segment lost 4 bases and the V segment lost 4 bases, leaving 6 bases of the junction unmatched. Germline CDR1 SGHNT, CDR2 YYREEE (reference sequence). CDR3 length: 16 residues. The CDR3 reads CASSHSGTGGTGELFF. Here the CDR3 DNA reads TGTGCCAGCAGCCACTCCGGGACAGGGGGCACCGGGGAGCTGTTTTTT.

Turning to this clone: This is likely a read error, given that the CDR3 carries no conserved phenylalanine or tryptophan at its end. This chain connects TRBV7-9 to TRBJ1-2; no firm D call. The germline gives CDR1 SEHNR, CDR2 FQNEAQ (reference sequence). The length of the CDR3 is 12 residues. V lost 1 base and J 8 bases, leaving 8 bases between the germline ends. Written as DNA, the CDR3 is TGTGCCAGCAGCTTAGATGGGGTCGGCTACACCCTC. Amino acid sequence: CASSLDGVGYTL.

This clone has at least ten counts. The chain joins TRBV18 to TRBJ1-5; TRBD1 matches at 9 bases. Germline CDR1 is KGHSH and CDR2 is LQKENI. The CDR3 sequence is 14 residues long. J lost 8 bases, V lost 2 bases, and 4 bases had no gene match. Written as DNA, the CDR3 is TGTGCCAGCTCACCAGGACAGGGGTTTGAGCCCCAGCATTTT. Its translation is CASSPGQGFEPQHF.

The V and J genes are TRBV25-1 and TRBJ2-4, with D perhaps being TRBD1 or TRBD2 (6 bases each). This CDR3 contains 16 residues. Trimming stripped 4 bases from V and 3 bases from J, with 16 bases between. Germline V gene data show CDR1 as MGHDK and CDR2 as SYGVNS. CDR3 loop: CASSAPGEVGKNIQYF. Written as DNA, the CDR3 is TGTGCCAGCAGTGCCCCAGGGGAGGTCGGCAAAAACATTCAGTACTTC.

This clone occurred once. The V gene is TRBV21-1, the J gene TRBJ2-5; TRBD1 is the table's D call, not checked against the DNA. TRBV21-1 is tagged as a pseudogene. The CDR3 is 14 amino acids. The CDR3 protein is CASTGQGSQETQYF. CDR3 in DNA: TGTGCCAGCACCGGACAGGGTTCCCAAGAGACCCAGTACTTC.

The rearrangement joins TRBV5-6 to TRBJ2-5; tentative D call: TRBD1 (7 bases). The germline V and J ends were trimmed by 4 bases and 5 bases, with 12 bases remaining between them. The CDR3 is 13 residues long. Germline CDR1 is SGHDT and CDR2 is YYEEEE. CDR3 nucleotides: TGTGCCAGCAGCCTACAGGGGAGGGAGACCCAGTACTTC. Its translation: CASSLQGRETQYF.

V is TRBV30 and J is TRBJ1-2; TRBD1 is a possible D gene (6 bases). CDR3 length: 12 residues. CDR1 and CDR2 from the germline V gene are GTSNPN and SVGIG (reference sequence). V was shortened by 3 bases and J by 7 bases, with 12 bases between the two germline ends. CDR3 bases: TGTGCCTGGAGCGTCGGGGGGGCTGGCTACACCTTC. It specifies CAWSVGGAGYTF.

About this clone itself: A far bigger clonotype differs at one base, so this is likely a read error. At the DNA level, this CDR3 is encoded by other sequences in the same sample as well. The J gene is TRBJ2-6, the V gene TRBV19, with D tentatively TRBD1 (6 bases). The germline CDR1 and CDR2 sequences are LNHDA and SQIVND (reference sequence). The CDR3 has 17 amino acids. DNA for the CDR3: TGCGCCAGTAGTATTTCTGGACAGACCTCTGGGGCCAACGTCCTGACTTTC. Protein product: CASSISGQTSGANVLTF.